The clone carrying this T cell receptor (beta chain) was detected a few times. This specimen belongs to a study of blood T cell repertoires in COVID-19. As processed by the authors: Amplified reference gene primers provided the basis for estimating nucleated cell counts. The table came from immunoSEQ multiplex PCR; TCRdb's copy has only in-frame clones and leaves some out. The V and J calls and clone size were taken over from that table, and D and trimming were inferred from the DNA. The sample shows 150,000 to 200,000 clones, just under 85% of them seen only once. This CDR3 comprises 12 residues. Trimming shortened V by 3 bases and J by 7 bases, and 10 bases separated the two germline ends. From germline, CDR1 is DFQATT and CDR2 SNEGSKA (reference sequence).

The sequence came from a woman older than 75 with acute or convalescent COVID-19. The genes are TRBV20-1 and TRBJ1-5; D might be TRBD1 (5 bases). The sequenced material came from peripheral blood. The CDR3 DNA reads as TGCAGTGCTAGTCCGGGGGACCAGCCCCAGCATTTT. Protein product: CSASPGDQPQHF.